The following is a T cell receptor beta chain sequence with its context. Its antigen is unidentified. This specimen comes from a study of monozygotic twins with cystic fibrosis. General study points: Low clonality (median roughly 0.0099) suggested a mostly naive repertoire.

Profiling relied on immunoSEQ multiplex PCR, and the TCRdb table lists in-frame clones only, not all of them. The table has around 27,000 clones, just over 90% seen once. V was shortened by 0 bases and J by 5 bases, with 20 bases between the two germline ends. Germline-derived CDR1 and CDR2 are SEHNR and FQNEAQ (reference sequence). This CDR3 is 17 amino acids long. This TCR was recovered from a girl aged 2-15 years with cystic fibrosis. V is TRBV7-9 and J is TRBJ2-7, with TRBD2 as a possible D gene (5 bases). The sample taken for sequencing was blood. This chain's CDR3 is CASSLAPTSFFFHEQYF. The CDR3, as DNA: TGTGCCAGCAGCTTAGCCCCTACTAGTTTCTTCTTCCACGAGCAGTACTTC.